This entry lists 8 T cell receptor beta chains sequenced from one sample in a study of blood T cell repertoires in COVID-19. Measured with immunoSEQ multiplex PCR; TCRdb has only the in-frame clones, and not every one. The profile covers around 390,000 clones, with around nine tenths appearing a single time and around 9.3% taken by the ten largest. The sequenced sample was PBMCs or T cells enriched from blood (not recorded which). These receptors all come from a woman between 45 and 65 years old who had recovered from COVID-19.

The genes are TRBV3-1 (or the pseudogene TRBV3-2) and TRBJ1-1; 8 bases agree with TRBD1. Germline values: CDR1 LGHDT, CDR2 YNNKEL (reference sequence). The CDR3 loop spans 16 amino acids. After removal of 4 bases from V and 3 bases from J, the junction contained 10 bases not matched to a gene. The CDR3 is CASSRIGQGLDTEAFF. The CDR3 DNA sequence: TGTGCCAGCAGCCGCATTGGACAGGGTTTGGACACTGAAGCTTTCTTT.

The CDR3: CASSLGGIGYGYTF. The CDR3 region has the DNA TGCGCCAGCAGCTTGGGAGGGATCGGCTATGGCTACACCTTC. The V gene is TRBV5-1, the J gene TRBJ1-2; D unresolved. The CDR3 runs 14 residues. The V and J ends lost 0 bases and 4 bases respectively, with 10 bases between them. Germline-derived CDR1 and CDR2 are SGHRS and YFSETQ.

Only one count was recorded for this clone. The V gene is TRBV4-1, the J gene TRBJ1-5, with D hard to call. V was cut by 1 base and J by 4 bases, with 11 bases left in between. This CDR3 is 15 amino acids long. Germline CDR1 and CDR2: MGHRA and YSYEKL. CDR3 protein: CASSQAAQRNQPQHF. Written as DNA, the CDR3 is TGCGCCAGCAGCCAAGCGGCTCAGCGAAATCAGCCCCAGCATTTT.

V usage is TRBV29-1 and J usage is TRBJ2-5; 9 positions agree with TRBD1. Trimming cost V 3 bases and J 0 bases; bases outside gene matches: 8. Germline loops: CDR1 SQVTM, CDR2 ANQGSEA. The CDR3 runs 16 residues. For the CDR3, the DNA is TGCAGCGTTGAGTTATGGGACAGGGTTGACCAAGAGACCCAGTACTTC. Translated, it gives CSVELWDRVDQETQYF. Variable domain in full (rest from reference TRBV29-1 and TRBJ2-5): SAVISQKPSRDICQRGTSLTIQCQVDSQVTMMFWYRQQPGQSLTLIATANQGSEATYESGFVIDKFPISRPNLTFSTLTVSNMSPEDSSIYLCSVELWDRVDQETQYFGPGTRLLVL.

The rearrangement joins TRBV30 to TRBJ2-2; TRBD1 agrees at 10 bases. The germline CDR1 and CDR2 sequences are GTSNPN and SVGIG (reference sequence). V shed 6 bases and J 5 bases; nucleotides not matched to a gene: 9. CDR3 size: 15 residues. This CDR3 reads CACDTGTGATGELFF. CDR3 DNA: TGTGCCTGTGACACCGGGACAGGGGCGACCGGGGAGCTGTTTTTT. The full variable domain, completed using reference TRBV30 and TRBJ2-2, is SQTIHQWPATLVQPVGSPLSLECTVEGTSNPNLYWYRQAAGRGLQLLFYSVGIGQISSEVPQNLSASRPQDRQFILSSKKLLLSDSGFYLCACDTGTGATGELFFGEGSRLTVL.

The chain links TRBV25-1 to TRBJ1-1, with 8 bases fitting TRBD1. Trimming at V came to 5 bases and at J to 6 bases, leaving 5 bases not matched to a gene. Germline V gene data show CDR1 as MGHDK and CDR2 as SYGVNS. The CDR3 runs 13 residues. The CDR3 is CASSQGAFAEAFF. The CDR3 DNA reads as TGTGCCAGCAGTCAGGGGGCGTTTGCTGAAGCTTTCTTT.

The CDR3 sequence is CASDPSGNMGRETQYF. The CDR3 DNA is TGTGCCAGCGACCCTAGCGGCAATATGGGAAGAGAGACCCAGTACTTC. This chain links TRBV2 with TRBJ2-5, with TRBD2 matching over 7 bases. The junction had 16 bases not matched to a gene; V was cut back by 8 bases and J by 4 bases. CDR3 length: 16 residues. Germline CDR1 SNHLY, CDR2 FYNNEI.

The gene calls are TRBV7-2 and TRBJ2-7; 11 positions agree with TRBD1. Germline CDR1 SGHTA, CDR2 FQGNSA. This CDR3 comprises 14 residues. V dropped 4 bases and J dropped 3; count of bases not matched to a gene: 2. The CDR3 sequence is CASSYGTGGYEQYF. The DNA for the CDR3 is TGTGCCAGCAGCTACGGGACAGGGGGCTACGAGCAGTACTTC. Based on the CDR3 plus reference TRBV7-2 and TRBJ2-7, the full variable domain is GAGVSQSPSNKVTEKGKDVELRCDPISGHTALYWYRQSLGQGLEFLIYFQGNSAPDKSGLPSDRFSAERTGGSVSTLTIQRTQQEDSAVYLCASSYGTGGYEQYFGPGTRLTVT.